Detailed here is one TCR beta chain. Its cognate antigen is unknown. The CDR3 extends over 14 amino acids. Trimming took off 3 bases at V and 2 bases at J, with 11 bases between the two ends. Germline V gene sequence: CDR1 DFQATT, CDR2 SNEGSKA (reference sequence). The data originate from a study of T-cell memory formation after mild COVID-19. The study, taken as a whole, reports: Those CD4+ clones that contracted were mainly in CM and EM (CD8+ ones in EMRA).

MiXCR, applied by TCRdb to the 5' RACE reads, yields one record per CDR3 protein. Here the sample spans a few hundred thousand distinct CDR3 sequences, roughly a fifth being singletons. Sequencing input: PBMCs or a T cell subset sorted from them (not recorded which). The V and J genes are TRBV20-1 and TRBJ1-5, with a weak D call TRBD1 (6 bases). This clonotype originated in a man aged 18 to 30 who had mild COVID-19 (a few samples of this study predate the infection). Cell type and time point are not known. The CDR3 nucleotides read TGCAGTGCTAGGAGGGGGACGGGCAATCAGCCCCAGCATTTT. This codes for CSARRGTGNQPQHF.